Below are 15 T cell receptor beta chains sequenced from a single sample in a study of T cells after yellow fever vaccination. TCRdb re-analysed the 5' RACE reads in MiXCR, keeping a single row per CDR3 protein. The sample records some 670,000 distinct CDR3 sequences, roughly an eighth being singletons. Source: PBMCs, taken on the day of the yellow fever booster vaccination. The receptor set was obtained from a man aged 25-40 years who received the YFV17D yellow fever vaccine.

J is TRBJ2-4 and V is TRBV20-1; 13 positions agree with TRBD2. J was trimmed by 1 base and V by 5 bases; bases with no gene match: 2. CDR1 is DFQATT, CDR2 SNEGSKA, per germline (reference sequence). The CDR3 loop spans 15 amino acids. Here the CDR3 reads CSAGTSGAAKNIQYF. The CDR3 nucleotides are TGCAGTGCTGGGACTAGCGGGGCGGCCAAAAACATTCAGTACTTC.

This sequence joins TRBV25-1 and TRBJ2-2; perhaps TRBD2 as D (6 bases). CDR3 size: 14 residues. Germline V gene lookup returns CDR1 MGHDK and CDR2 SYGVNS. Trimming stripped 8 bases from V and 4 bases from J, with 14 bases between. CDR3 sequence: CASGGTAGTGELFF. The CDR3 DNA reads TGTGCCAGCGGGGGGACGGCGGGCACCGGGGAGCTGTTTTTT.

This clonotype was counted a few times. CDR3 sequence reads: CAWKEGAGAKNIQYF. CDR3 sequence (DNA): TGTGCCTGGAAAGAGGGCGCCGGGGCCAAAAACATTCAGTACTTC. This chain connects TRBV30 to TRBJ2-4; perhaps TRBD2 as D (5 bases). Trimming took off 4 bases at V and 1 base at J, with 14 bases between the two ends. The CDR3 contains 15 residues. Germline loops: CDR1 GTSNPN, CDR2 SVGIG (reference sequence).

The CDR3 protein is CASSYVDRGISPLHF. CDR3 nucleotide sequence: TGTGCCAGCAGCTACGTAGACAGGGGAATATCACCCCTCCACTTT. The chain uses TRBV7-9 and TRBJ1-6, with TRBD1 matching 8 bases. With V trimmed by 4 bases and J by 10 bases, 9 bases remained unmatched. This CDR3 has 15 residues. The V gene's germline CDR1 is SEHNR and CDR2 FQNEAQ (reference sequence).

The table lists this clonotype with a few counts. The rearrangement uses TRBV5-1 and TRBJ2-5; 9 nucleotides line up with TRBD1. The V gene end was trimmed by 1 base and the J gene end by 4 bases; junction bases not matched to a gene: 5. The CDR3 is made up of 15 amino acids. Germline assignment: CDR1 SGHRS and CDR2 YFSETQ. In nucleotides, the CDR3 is TGCGCCAGCAGCTTGCAATGGACAGGGGTAGAGACCCAGTACTTC. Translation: CASSLQWTGVETQYF.

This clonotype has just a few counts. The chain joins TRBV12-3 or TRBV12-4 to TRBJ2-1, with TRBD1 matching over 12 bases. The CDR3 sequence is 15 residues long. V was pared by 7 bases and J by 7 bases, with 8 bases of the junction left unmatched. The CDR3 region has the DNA TGTGCCAGCACCCAGGGACAGGGGGCTTTAAATGAGCAGTTCTTC. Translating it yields CASTQGQGALNEQFF.

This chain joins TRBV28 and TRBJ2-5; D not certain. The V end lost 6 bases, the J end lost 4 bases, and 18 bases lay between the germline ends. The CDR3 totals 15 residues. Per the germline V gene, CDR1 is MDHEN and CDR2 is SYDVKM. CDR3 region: CASRYSAKNLETQYF. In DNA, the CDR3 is TGTGCCAGCAGATATTCAGCCAAAAACCTAGAGACCCAGTACTTC.

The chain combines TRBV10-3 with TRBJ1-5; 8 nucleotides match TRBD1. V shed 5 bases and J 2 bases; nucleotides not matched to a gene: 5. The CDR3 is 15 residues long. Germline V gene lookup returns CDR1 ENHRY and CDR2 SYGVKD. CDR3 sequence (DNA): TGTGCCATCAGTCCACAGGGGGAAGGCAATCAGCCCCAGCATTTT. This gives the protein CAISPQGEGNQPQHF.

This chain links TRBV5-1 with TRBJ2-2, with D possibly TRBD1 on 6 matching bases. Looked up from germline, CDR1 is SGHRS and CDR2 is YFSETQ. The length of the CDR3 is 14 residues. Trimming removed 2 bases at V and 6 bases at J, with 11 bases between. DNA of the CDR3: TGCGCCAGCAGCTTATTTGAGGGGGCCGGGGAGCTGTTTTTT. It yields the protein CASSLFEGAGELFF.

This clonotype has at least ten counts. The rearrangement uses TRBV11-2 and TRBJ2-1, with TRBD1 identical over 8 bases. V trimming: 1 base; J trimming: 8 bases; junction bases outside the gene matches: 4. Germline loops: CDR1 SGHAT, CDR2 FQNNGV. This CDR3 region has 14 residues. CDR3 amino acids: CASSLGQGSDEQFF. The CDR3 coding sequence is TGTGCCAGCAGCTTAGGACAGGGGAGCGATGAGCAGTTCTTC.

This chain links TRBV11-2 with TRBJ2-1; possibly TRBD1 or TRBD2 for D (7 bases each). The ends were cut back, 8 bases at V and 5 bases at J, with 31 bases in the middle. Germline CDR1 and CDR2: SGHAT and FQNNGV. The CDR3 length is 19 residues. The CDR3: CASSIRTVYQGEGDNEQFF. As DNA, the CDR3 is TGTGCCAGCTCCATTAGAACGGTATATCAGGGGGAGGGGGACAATGAGCAGTTCTTC.

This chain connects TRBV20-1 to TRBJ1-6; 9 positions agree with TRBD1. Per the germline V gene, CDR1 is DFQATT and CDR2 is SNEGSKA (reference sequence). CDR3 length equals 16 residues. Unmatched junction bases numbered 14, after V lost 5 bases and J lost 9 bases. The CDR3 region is CSARDRDPVIGSPLHF. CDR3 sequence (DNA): TGCAGTGCTCGGGACAGGGACCCGGTTATAGGTTCACCCCTCCACTTT.

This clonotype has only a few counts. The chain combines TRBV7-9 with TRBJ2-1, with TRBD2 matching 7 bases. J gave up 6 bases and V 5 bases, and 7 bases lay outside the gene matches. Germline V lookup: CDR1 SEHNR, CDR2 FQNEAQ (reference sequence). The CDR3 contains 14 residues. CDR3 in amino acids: CASSAIAGRNEQFF. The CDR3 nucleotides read TGTGCCAGCAGCGCAATAGCGGGTCGCAATGAGCAGTTCTTC.

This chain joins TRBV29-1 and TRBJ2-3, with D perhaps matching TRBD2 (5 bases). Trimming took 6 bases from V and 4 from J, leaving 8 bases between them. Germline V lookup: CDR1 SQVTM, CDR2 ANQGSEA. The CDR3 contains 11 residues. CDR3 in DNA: TGCAGCGTGGACGGGGCAGATACGCAGTATTTT. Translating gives CSVDGADTQYF.

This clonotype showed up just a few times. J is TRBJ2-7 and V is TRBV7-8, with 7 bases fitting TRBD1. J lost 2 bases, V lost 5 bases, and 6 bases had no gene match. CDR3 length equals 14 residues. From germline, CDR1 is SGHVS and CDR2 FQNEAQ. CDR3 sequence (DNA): TGTGCCAGCAGCCACGGGACAGTTGCCTACGAGCAGTACTTC. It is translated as CASSHGTVAYEQYF.